This T cell receptor beta chain was identified during a study of OX40 agonist ivuxolimab in advanced cancers. Study-level information: An agonistic anti-OX40 (CD134) antibody, ivuxolimab, was used to treat the patients. Three patients, one with hepatocellular carcinoma and two with cutaneous melanoma, achieved partial responses.

Libraries were prepared by immunoSEQ multiplex PCR; TCRdb keeps only in-frame clonotypes and omits some of them. This sample yields 45,000 to 55,000 clones, of which 81% are seen a single time; almost 6.5% belongs to the top ten. The germline V gene has CDR1 SGHNT and CDR2 YYREEE (reference sequence). The germline V and J ends were trimmed by 3 bases and 4 bases, with 15 bases remaining between them. The CDR3 runs 15 residues. In the case of this clone: What it binds is unknown.

Notes on the study in general: In CD8+ T cells, expanded clones were on average more numerous than in CD4+.

Source: CD4+ or CD8+ T cells sorted from blood, taken in a trial of the OX40 agonist ivuxolimab. This sequence originates from an adult with an advanced solid tumor such as melanoma, head and neck, liver or kidney cancer. This rearrangement joins TRBV5-4 to TRBJ2-3; TRBD2 is a possible D gene (7 bases). CDR3 residues: CASSSEGGAADTQYF. In DNA form, the CDR3 reads TGTGCCAGCAGCTCTGAGGGGGGGGCCGCAGATACGCAGTATTTT.